Reported below is one T cell receptor beta chain. These data belong to a study of T cell responses to AZD1222 COVID-19 vaccine. Germline V gene lookup returns CDR1 SGHRS and CDR2 YFSETQ. The CDR3 extends over 13 amino acids. V lost 2 bases and J lost 10, with 13 bases in between. Produced via immunoSEQ multiplex PCR; TCRdb's table is partial and in-frame only. The table records some 150,000 clones, 90% of them present only once. Sequenced material: peripheral blood, taken 28 days after the second AZD1222 dose. The J gene is TRBJ2-1, the V gene TRBV5-1, with D possibly matching TRBD2 (6 bases). The clonotype comes from an adult who received the AZD1222 COVID-19 vaccine. The CDR3 here is CASSFQQEGEQFF. The CDR3 DNA follows: TGCGCCAGCAGCTTCCAACAGGAGGGCGAGCAGTTCTTC. Based on the CDR3 plus reference TRBV5-1 and TRBJ2-1, the full variable domain is KAGVTQTPRYLIKTRGQQVTLSCSPISGHRSVSWYQQTPGQGLQFLFEYFSETQRNKGNFPGRFSGRQFSNSRSEMNVSTLELGDSALYLCASSFQQEGEQFFGPGTRLTVL.